The entry below describes one TCR beta chain. This entry comes from a study of OX40 agonist ivuxolimab in advanced cancers. Sequenced by immunoSEQ multiplex PCR; TCRdb stores in-frame clones only, minus some. Of roughly 75,000 clones in the sample, about 93% were seen once. V lost 3 bases, J lost 7 bases, and 6 bases stayed unmatched. CDR3 length: 15 residues. CDR1 and CDR2 (germline): SGDLS, YYNGEE. The sample here was CD4+ or CD8+ T cells sorted from blood, taken in a trial of the OX40 agonist ivuxolimab. This chain uses TRBV9 with TRBJ2-7, with 14 bases identical to TRBD2. The sequence was obtained from an adult with an advanced solid tumor such as melanoma, head and neck, liver or kidney cancer. The CDR3 DNA sequence: TGTGCCAGCAGCGATGGACTAGCGGGAGGAAGAGAGCAGTACTTC. It yields the protein CASSDGLAGGREQYF. The variable domain in full, completed from reference TRBV9 and TRBJ2-7, reads DSGVTQTPKHLITATGQRVTLRCSPRSGDLSVYWYQQSLDQGLQFLIQYYNGEERAKGNILERFSAQQFPDLHSELNLSSLELGDSALYFCASSDGLAGGREQYFGPGTRLTVT.